The text below deals with one TCR beta chain. The sample is drawn from a study of cytomegalovirus exposure and HLA in healthy donors. The germline CDR1 and CDR2 sequences are MGHRA and YSYEKL. This CDR3 is built from 17 residues. The V segment lost 0 bases and the J segment 6 bases; nucleotides outside the gene matches: 10. A multiplex PCR was run with 60 Vbeta primers and 13 Jbeta primers. TCRdb keeps only in-frame clones here, not all; method: immunoSEQ multiplex PCR. The sample contains about 160,000 clones, more than 65% of which appear only once. The clonotype was recovered from a man aged 18 to 29 in good health and CMV-seropositive. This chain connects TRBV4-1 to TRBJ2-3; 9 bases line up with TRBD2. The sequenced sample consisted of PBMCs. The CDR3 here is CASSQDPPSGVSDTQYF. CDR3 coding DNA: TGCGCCAGCAGCCAAGACCCCCCTAGCGGGGTCAGCGATACGCAGTATTTT.